What follows describes a single T cell receptor beta chain. In the original analysis: Reference gene primers were amplified, and this amplification served to estimate nucleated cell counts. The protocol was immunoSEQ multiplex PCR, while the TCRdb copy is restricted to in-frame clones and leaves out a portion. The D gene and trimming were derived from the DNA, and the V and J assignments and clone size from that table. The sample lists 250,000 or so clones; around nine tenths were seen once. The CDR3 covers 14 residues. V was shortened by 2 bases and J by 5 bases, with 12 bases between the two germline ends. Germline CDR1 reads MNHEY; CDR2 reads SVGAGI. The entry originates in a study of blood T cell repertoires in COVID-19.

The J gene is TRBJ2-5, the V gene TRBV6-5, with a weak D call TRBD1 (6 bases). What was sequenced was peripheral blood. The TCR originated in a man aged 40-49 years with active or convalescent COVID-19. The CDR3 here is CASSYGGQGETQYF. The DNA of the CDR3 is TGTGCCAGCAGTTACGGGGGTCAGGGGGAGACCCAGTACTTC.